The subject of this entry is one TCR beta chain. Its antigen is not identified. The data were obtained in a study of cytomegalovirus exposure and HLA in healthy donors. Study-wide points: Later genetic work tied a missense DCLRE1C variant to beta-chain V and J trimming. Most likely, a cluster of highly shared sequence variants arose as a sequencing artifact. The investigators catalogued 150 to 200 TCR beta chains as cytomegalovirus-associated.

Primers included in the PCR were 60 Vbeta and 13 Jbeta primers. Clones were sequenced by immunoSEQ multiplex PCR, and TCRdb holds only the in-frame ones, with some missing. The sample consists of roughly 180,000 clones, about 69% of them appearing once. The CDR3 totals 16 residues. With V trimmed by 3 bases and J by 1 base, 6 bases remained unmatched. Germline assignment: CDR1 SGHNT and CDR2 YENEEA. J is TRBJ2-1 and V is TRBV11-3, with 7 bases fitting TRBD1. Input material: PBMCs. The receptor comes from a male donor in good health and CMV-seronegative. CDR3 nucleotides: TGTGCCAGCAGCTTGGAACAGGGGAGTTCCTACAATGAGCAGTTCTTC. It is translated as CASSLEQGSSYNEQFF.